This TCR beta chain was documented in a study of blood T cell repertoires in COVID-19 (dated by TCRdb to between 2020 and 2021). About the investigation overall: Samples from collaborators originated in the United States, Italy and Spain and spanned both the acute and convalescent phases of COVID-19. The material from the prospective study consisted of cDNA or gDNA derived from T cells, B-cell-depleted T cells, or PBMCs. Subjects who had been exposed to COVID-19, were actively infected with it, or had recovered from it provided the deeply sampled blood TCRbeta repertoires that made up the dataset. The repertoires were released in a freely available public database intended as a resource for research on the immune response to SARS-CoV-2. The samples were drawn from two sources: the first 160 participants of the ongoing ImmuneRACE study, and 1,000 to 1,500 subjects contributed by 6 global collaborators. The sample metadata nearly always contained a de-identified subject ID, COVID-19 status, age in years and sex. HLA class I and class II types, where available, came from metadata supplied by the sample provider rather than from assay-based typing.

TCRbeta CDR3 regions were amplified from genomic DNA by means of the immunoSEQ Assay, a bias-controlled multiplex PCR. The authors processed their data as follows. The number of nucleated cells in each sample was estimated from the amplification of reference gene primers within the assay. Sequence reads were collapsed and filtered to measure the absolute abundance of every unique TCRbeta CDR3 rearrangement. Productive Simpson clonality was computed per sample as the square root of Simpson's diversity index over productive rearrangements. TCRdb provides this immuneACCESS table in a form limited to in-frame rearrangements. Some clones are lacking; in checked studies, under half of them reflect an unresolved V gene, and why the rest are absent is not known. V and J calls plus clone size are reproduced from that table; the DNA served to infer D and trimming. A total of about 68,000 clones appear in this sample, about 90% of them only once. The ten largest clones represent about 3.4% of the sample.

The paper's findings and limits, for the study overall: The quantity of clinical and demographic metadata differed by source and by participant and was supplied without curation.

Remarks on this clone: No antigen is known for it. No quality values exist for individual bases; no much larger clone is one base distant.

In Seattle, one collaborating source enrolled patients while the infection was active and tracked those patients longitudinally over the course of disease. Each collaborating institution followed its own protocols to collect whole blood in K2EDTA tubes. Collaborator samples were shipped for TCRbeta analysis as frozen whole blood, isolated PBMCs, or DNA extracted from either sample type. V loses 4 bases at its end and J loses 5 bases; junction bases beyond the gene matches: 8. The germline V gene encodes CDR1 MDHEN and CDR2 SYDVKM. Its CDR3 holds 15 amino acids, cysteine through phenylalanine. The entry retains the CDR3 DNA only, 45 bases that are in frame from base 1.

Here the chain combines TRBV28 and TRBJ1-3, with 7 bases in between that match TRBD1. The specimen sequenced was peripheral blood. The receptor was isolated from a woman between 45 and 65 years old with COVID-19, enrolled during active disease. The CDR3: CASSSQTGSRNTIYF. The bases are TGTGCCAGCAGTTCACAGACAGGGTCTAGAAACACCATATATTTT. The variable domain in full, with residues beyond the CDR3 obtained from the reference TRBV28 and TRBJ1-3 genes, is DVKVTQSSRYLVKRTGEKVFLECVQDMDHENMFWYRQDPGLGLRLIYFSYDVKMKEKGDIPEGYSVSREKKERFSLILESASTNQTSMYLCASSSQTGSRNTIYFGEGSWLTVV.